The 8 T cell receptor beta chains below all came from one sample that was sequenced in a study of blood T cell repertoires in COVID-19 (dated by TCRdb to 2018 to 2021). The library was obtained by the immunoSEQ multiplex PCR assay. TCRdb mirrors the immuneACCESS table, restricted to in-frame sequences. Some clones are absent from its copies; in checked studies, under half trace to an unresolved V gene, and the reason for the others is unknown. This sample gives some 70,000 clones in total; more than 65% of them show up just once. Together, the top ten hold approximately 9.2% of the sample. Sequenced sample: peripheral blood. Every receptor here comes from a woman aged 45 to 65 with acute or convalescent COVID-19.

This clone came up a few times. The chain couples TRBV2 to TRBJ1-5; D gene ambiguous. CDR1 and CDR2 (germline): SNHLY, FYNNEI. This CDR3 contains 14 residues. With 7 bases removed from V and 4 bases from J, the gap between germline ends came to 14 bases. This CDR3 reads CASMTGFGNQPQHF. CDR3 DNA sequence: TGTGCCAGCATGACGGGGTTCGGGAATCAGCCCCAGCATTTT.

V gene TRBV7-8 combines with J gene TRBJ2-5; the match to TRBD1 covers 8 bases. The CDR3 totals 13 residues. CDR1 is SGHVS and CDR2 is FQNEAQ in the germline V gene. The trim removed 10 bases at V and 5 bases at J, leaving 9 bases unmatched. The CDR3 protein is CATSVTGAETQYF. For the CDR3, the DNA is TGTGCCACCTCAGTGACAGGGGCGGAGACCCAGTACTTC. Together with reference TRBV7-8 and TRBJ2-5, the CDR3 gives the full variable domain: GAGVSQSPRYKVAKRGQDVALRCDPISGHVSLFWYQQALGQGPEFLTYFQNEAQLDKSGLPSDRFFAERPEGSVSTLKIQRTQQEDSAVYLCATSVTGAETQYFGPGTRLLVL.

The chain carries TRBV5-6 and TRBJ1-5, with 9 bases identical to TRBD1. This CDR3 has 15 residues. CDR1 is SGHDT, CDR2 YYEEEE, per germline. Losses at the gene ends were 4 bases for V and 6 bases for J; bases not matched to a gene: 8. The CDR3 nucleotides are TGTGCCAGCAGCCTTAGACAGGGGGGAGGTCAGCCCCAGCATTTT. This gives the protein CASSLRQGGGQPQHF.

This rearrangement joins TRBV19 to TRBJ1-4, with 7 positions matching TRBD1. Germline CDR1 and CDR2: LNHDA and SQIVND (reference sequence). The junction had 5 bases not matched to a gene; V was cut back by 7 bases and J by 0 bases. This CDR3 has 15 amino acids. The CDR3, as DNA: TGTGCCAGTACCAGGGGGGCCGCAACTAATGAAAAACTGTTTTTT. It encodes CASTRGAATNEKLFF.

J is TRBJ2-1 and V is TRBV6-6; 9 nucleotides line up with TRBD1. Germline lookup yields CDR1 MNHNY and CDR2 SVGAGI (reference sequence). The junction had 6 bases not matched to a gene; V was cut back by 2 bases and J by 4 bases. The CDR3 runs 16 residues. CDR3 amino acids: CASSYGGTGMYNEQFF. Here the CDR3 DNA reads TGTGCCAGCAGTTACGGTGGGACAGGGATGTACAATGAGCAGTTCTTC.

The CDR3 here is CASTRGGGATDTQYF. The CDR3 DNA reads TGTGCCAGCACCCGAGGAGGGGGGGCCACAGATACGCAGTATTTT. The chain employs TRBV7-9 and TRBJ2-3, with D perhaps matching TRBD2 (7 bases). Germline V gene lookup returns CDR1 SEHNR and CDR2 FQNEAQ (reference sequence). V was clipped by 7 bases and J by 2 bases, with 16 bases between them. The CDR3 runs to 15 residues.

The genes are TRBV28 and TRBJ1-2, with TRBD1 matching 7 bases. Germline lookup yields CDR1 MDHEN and CDR2 SYDVKM. CDR3 length equals 12 residues. The CDR3 DNA sequence: TGTGGCGCCGGGACAGTAAACTATGGCTACACCTTC. It translates to CGAGTVNYGYTF.

J is TRBJ2-4 and V is TRBV19; D might be TRBD2 (6 bases). The CDR3 has 18 amino acids. The ends were cut back, 7 bases at V and 0 bases at J, with 22 bases in the middle. Germline V CDR1 and CDR2: LNHDA, SQIVND (reference sequence). This chain's CDR3 is CASKEGPRASLAKNIQYF. As DNA, the CDR3 is TGTGCCAGTAAGGAGGGCCCTCGCGCCAGTCTAGCCAAAAACATTCAGTACTTC.